This T cell receptor beta chain was recorded in a study of beta chain features in type 1 diabetes. Study-wide points: Moderate yet significant TCRB CDR3 shortening was seen in Type 1 diabetes patients in all four CD4+ subsets.

Expressed TCRB transcripts were sequenced after all isolated RNA was converted to cDNA. Clones were sequenced by immunoSEQ multiplex PCR, and TCRdb holds only the in-frame ones, with some missing. The profile covers about 250,000 clones, with about a tenth appearing a single time and 0.017% taken by the ten largest. With regard to this clone: Its antigen remains unidentified.

There are 13 residues in the CDR3. Trimming pared 7 bases from V and 3 bases from J, leaving 10 bases between. Per germline, CDR1 LNHDA and CDR2 SQIVND (reference sequence). In total, each donor contributed a single heparinised blood draw that averaged about 120 mL. The origin of this receptor is a man in his thirties or forties with type 1 diabetes. Sequenced input: naive CD4+ T cells from blood. The rearrangement uses TRBV19 and TRBJ1-3; no clear D. The CDR3, as DNA: TGTGCCAGTAAAAAGACTGATGGAAACACCATATATTTT. Translating gives CASKKTDGNTIYF.